The 22 T cell receptor beta chains given below trace back to one sample, sequenced in a study of CD8 T cells in ankylosing spondylitis. TCRdb analysed the 5' RACE reads with MiXCR anew, one entry per CDR3 protein. In the table there are a few hundred thousand distinct CDR3 sequences, about 10% of which are singletons. The sequenced sample was blood, either unsorted or a sorted T cell fraction (not recorded which). Receptors originate from a male donor with ankylosing spondylitis or in good health (not recorded which).

This clonotype was counted at least ten times. This chain joins TRBV5-1 and TRBJ2-7, with 9 bases matching TRBD1. The CDR3 is 15 amino acids. The germline V gene has CDR1 SGHRS and CDR2 YFSETQ. J lost 0 bases, V lost 4 bases, and 5 bases had no gene match. The CDR3 region has the DNA TGCGCCAGCAGCGTGACAGGGGGGAGCTCCTACGAGCAGTACTTC. Its protein is CASSVTGGSSYEQYF.

The sample holds many counts of this clonotype. The chain carries TRBV20-1 and TRBJ1-1, with a tentative D call TRBD1 (5 bases). The CDR3 totals 13 residues. Germline V gene sequence: CDR1 DFQATT, CDR2 SNEGSKA (reference sequence). V lost 8 bases and J 0 bases, leaving 13 bases between the germline ends. The CDR3: CSLQEGMNTEAFF. In DNA form, the CDR3 reads TGCAGTCTACAGGAGGGGATGAACACTGAAGCTTTCTTT.

This clonotype showed up many times. This chain uses TRBV12-3 or TRBV12-4 with TRBJ2-7; the D gene is possibly TRBD2 (5 bases). This CDR3 has 14 residues. V was shortened by 4 bases and J by 2 bases, with 12 bases between the two germline ends. The CDR3 region has the DNA TGTGCCAGCAGTTATAACCGAGGGCCCTACGAGCAGTACTTC. Translating gives CASSYNRGPYEQYF.

This clonotype has ten or more counts. The chain links TRBV20-1 to TRBJ2-1; 8 bases match TRBD2. The CDR3 length is 15 residues. Unmatched junction bases numbered 9, after V lost 5 bases and J lost 3 bases. Germline CDR1 DFQATT, CDR2 SNEGSKA (reference sequence). The CDR3 sequence: CSAPETSEHYNEQFF. The CDR3 DNA reads as TGCAGTGCTCCCGAGACTAGCGAGCACTACAATGAGCAGTTCTTC.

The table lists this clonotype with many counts. The chain links TRBV5-1 to TRBJ1-2; D possibly corresponds to TRBD1 (5 bases). The CDR3 contains 15 residues. V lost 0 bases, J lost 4 bases, and 13 bases lay in between. Per germline, CDR1 SGHRS and CDR2 YFSETQ. CDR3 in DNA: TGCGCCAGCAGCTTGGGCCAGGGTCGTCCCTATGGCTACACCTTC. This codes for CASSLGQGRPYGYTF.

This clonotype came up many times. The genes are TRBV4-1 and TRBJ2-3; unclear D gene. CDR1 is MGHRA, CDR2 YSYEKL, per germline. This CDR3 is built from 13 residues. The V and J ends lost 5 bases and 1 base respectively, with 7 bases between them. CDR3 nucleotides: TGCGCCAGCAGCGGCTTGGGCACAGATACGCAGTATTTT. Amino acid sequence: CASSGLGTDTQYF.

The table lists this clonotype with many counts. The chain links TRBV10-3 to TRBJ2-3, with D unclear. Trimming cost V 4 bases and J 2 bases, with 16 bases left between them. Looked up from germline, CDR1 is ENHRY and CDR2 is SYGVKD. This CDR3 spans 16 amino acids. CDR3: CAISGRLVINTDTQYF. As DNA, the CDR3 is TGTGCCATCAGTGGGCGGCTAGTCATTAACACAGATACGCAGTATTTT.

This clonotype has only a few counts. This sequence joins TRBV27 and TRBJ1-1; weak D call: TRBD1 (5 bases). The germline V gene has CDR1 MNHEY and CDR2 SMNVEV (reference sequence). This CDR3 has 13 residues. V was pared by 8 bases and J by 5 bases, with 15 bases between. CDR3 bases: TGTGCCAGCTACTCCAACAGGCGTACTGAAGCTTTCTTT. Translation: CASYSNRRTEAFF.

This clonotype was seen many times. The genes are TRBV7-2 and TRBJ1-6, with D uncertain. CDR3 length: 12 amino acids. The germline V gene encodes CDR1 SGHTA and CDR2 FQGNSA. The V gene lost 6 bases and the J gene lost 2 bases, with 2 bases spanning the gap. In DNA form, the CDR3 reads TGTGCCAGCAGAACCTATAATTCACCCCTCCACTTT. This gives the protein CASRTYNSPLHF.

V is TRBV12-3 or TRBV12-4 and J is TRBJ2-7; a weak D match, TRBD2 (6 bases). The CDR3 has 12 amino acids. Trimming cost V 4 bases and J 2 bases, with 6 bases left between them. The CDR3 here is CASSWGAYEQYF. The CDR3 DNA reads as TGTGCCAGCAGTTGGGGGGCCTACGAGCAGTACTTC.

CDR3 DNA sequence: TGCAGCGTGAGGGACGCGAAAAACATTCAGTACTTC. This gives the protein CSVRDAKNIQYF. The V call is TRBV29-1, the J call TRBJ2-4; D may be TRBD1 or TRBD2 (5 bases each). Germline V gene sequence: CDR1 SQVTM, CDR2 ANQGSEA. This CDR3 has 12 residues. Trimming cost V 6 bases and J 4 bases, with 10 bases left between them.

The rearrangement links TRBV3-1 to TRBJ2-1, with D possibly matching TRBD2 (5 bases). Germline loops: CDR1 LGHDT, CDR2 YNNKEL (reference sequence). V lost 11 bases to trimming and J lost 0 bases, with 23 bases between them. The CDR3 extends over 17 amino acids. The CDR3 is CACCQDYPGNSYNEQFF. The CDR3 nucleotides read TGTGCCTGCTGCCAAGATTATCCCGGGAACTCCTACAATGAGCAGTTCTTC.

The chain uses TRBV20-1 and TRBJ1-6; the match to TRBD1 covers 12 bases. CDR1 is DFQATT, CDR2 SNEGSKA, per germline (reference sequence). J was trimmed by 10 bases and V by 0 bases; bases with no gene match: 7. This CDR3 region has 16 residues. CDR3 protein: CSARDKGTGGYSPLHF. The CDR3 DNA is TGCAGTGCTAGAGATAAGGGGACAGGGGGCTACTCACCCCTCCACTTT.

This clonotype occurred many times. This chain joins TRBV3-1 and TRBJ2-1; 11 nucleotides match TRBD1. Germline loops: CDR1 LGHDT, CDR2 YNNKEL (reference sequence). The length of the CDR3 is 16 residues. With 3 bases clipped from V and 8 bases from J, the junction kept 9 bases outside the gene matches. Here the CDR3 reads CASSHPGGTGGHEQFF. CDR3 DNA sequence: TGTGCCAGCAGCCATCCTGGAGGGACAGGGGGGCATGAGCAGTTCTTC.

This clonotype showed up just a few times. The chain is built from TRBV12-3 or TRBV12-4 and TRBJ2-7; D is perhaps TRBD2 (6 bases). The CDR3 has 12 amino acids. Trimming took off 4 bases at V and 3 bases at J, with 7 bases between the two ends. CDR3 bases: TGTGCCAGCAGTTACGGGGGCTACGAGCAGTACTTC. Its translation: CASSYGGYEQYF.

Comments on this clonotype: Sequence at one end of the junction differs from germline and may be a read error. The chain uses TRBV5-5 and TRBJ2-1, with 10 bases fitting TRBD2. In germline, CDR1 is SGHKS, CDR2 YYEKEE (reference sequence). This CDR3 has 13 amino acids. This chain's CDR3 is CASSRLAGDAELF. For the CDR3, the DNA is TGTGCCAGCAGTCGGCTAGCGGGAGATGCGGAGCTCTTC.

This clonotype was picked up many times. The chain is built from TRBV7-9 and TRBJ2-5; D perhaps matches TRBD1 (6 bases). V was cut by 2 bases and J by 4 bases, with 8 bases left in between. This CDR3 is built from 13 residues. CDR1 is SEHNR and CDR2 is FQNEAQ in the germline V gene (reference sequence). The CDR3 reads CASSLLGGETQYF. CDR3 nucleotides: TGTGCCAGCAGCTTATTAGGGGGAGAGACCCAGTACTTC.

This clonotype was recorded many times. This chain uses TRBV5-1 with TRBJ1-1; the match to TRBD1 covers 7 bases. The CDR3 is 15 residues long. The J segment lost 10 bases and the V segment lost 4 bases, leaving 16 bases of the junction unmatched. Germline CDR1 SGHRS, CDR2 YFSETQ. The CDR3 reads CASSPEGAVGKGAFF. In DNA, the CDR3 is TGCGCCAGCAGCCCGGAGGGGGCGGTGGGGAAGGGAGCTTTCTTT. The whole variable domain, remainder taken from reference TRBV5-1 and TRBJ1-1, is KAGVTQTPRYLIKTRGQQVTLSCSPISGHRSVSWYQQTPGQGLQFLFEYFSETQRNKGNFPGRFSGRQFSNSRSEMNVSTLELGDSALYLCASSPEGAVGKGAFFGQGTRLTVV.

This clonotype was seen at least ten times. This sequence joins TRBV7-2 and TRBJ2-3; 11 bases align to TRBD1. This CDR3 has 13 amino acids. J was trimmed by 4 bases and V by 10 bases; bases with no gene match: 4. Per the germline V gene, CDR1 is SGHTA and CDR2 is FQGNSA. The chain's CDR3 is CATRTGGADTQYF. The CDR3 DNA reads TGTGCCACGAGGACAGGGGGCGCAGATACGCAGTATTTT. The entire variable domain, with the rest obtained from reference TRBV7-2 and TRBJ2-3, is as follows: GAGVSQSPSNKVTEKGKDVELRCDPISGHTALYWYRQSLGQGLEFLIYFQGNSAPDKSGLPSDRFSAERTGGSVSTLTIQRTQQEDSAVYLCATRTGGADTQYFGPGTRLTVL.

Notes on this clonotype: This clone may be a read error of a much larger clone one base away. V and J are TRBV28 and TRBJ2-7; the D gene is possibly TRBD1 (5 bases). This CDR3 is 13 amino acids long. Germline CDR1 reads MDHEN; CDR2 reads SYDVKM. CDR3 loop: CASGLFPGYEQYF. CDR3 nucleotide sequence: TGTGCCAGCGGTTTATTCCCAGGGTACGAGCAGTACTTC.

This rearrangement joins TRBV7-2 to TRBJ1-1; possible D gene TRBD1, 5 bases. This CDR3 spans 13 amino acids. V was trimmed by 1 base and J by 8 bases, leaving 11 bases between them. Germline V gene data show CDR1 as SGHTA and CDR2 as FQGNSA. The CDR3 loop is CASSLGGRREAFF. The CDR3 bases are TGTGCCAGCAGCTTAGGGGGGAGAAGGGAAGCTTTCTTT. Full variable domain (remainder filled in from reference TRBV7-2 and TRBJ1-1): GAGVSQSPSNKVTEKGKDVELRCDPISGHTALYWYRQSLGQGLEFLIYFQGNSAPDKSGLPSDRFSAERTGGSVSTLTIQRTQQEDSAVYLCASSLGGRREAFFGQGTRLTVV.

This clonotype has ten or more counts. The rearrangement uses TRBV20-1 and TRBJ2-3, with TRBD2 matching 7 bases. The CDR3 runs to 16 residues. Trimming took 3 bases from V and 6 from J; bases not matched to a gene: 15. Germline CDR1 and CDR2: DFQATT and SNEGSKA (reference sequence). In DNA, the CDR3 is TGCAGTGCTAGGCCCTTTAGTGGCGGGAGCCGGGATACGCAGTATTTT. This gives the protein CSARPFSGGSRDTQYF.